This T cell receptor beta chain derives from a study of memory CD4+ T cells and cytomegalovirus serostatus. V was shortened by 0 bases and J by 9 bases, with 15 bases between the two germline ends. The germline gives CDR1 GTSNPN, CDR2 SVGIG (reference sequence). CDR3 size: 14 residues. Here immunoSEQ multiplex PCR was the method, and the copy in TCRdb shows in-frame clones only, minus some. There are 56,000 or so clones in the sample; roughly 79% occur only once, and 1.5% to 2% lies in the top ten. Single viable CD3+CD4+CD8-CD45RO+ cells were sorted as the memory CD4+ T cells. Source material: memory CD4+ T cells from blood. The TCR comes from an adult in good health and CMV-seronegative. The chain uses TRBV30 and TRBJ1-5; D remains ambiguous. CDR3 DNA: TGTGCCTGGAGTGTACGAGGGCAGAGTCCGCCCCAGCATTTT. The encoded protein is CAWSVRGQSPPQHF.